A selection of T cell receptor beta chains follows, all from one sample in a study of preoperative IRX-2 immunotherapy in early breast cancer. TCRdb keeps only in-frame clones here, not all; method: immunoSEQ multiplex PCR. In the table there are over 25,000 clones, about 75% of which are singletons. Sequencing used lymph node tissue, obtained after IRX-2 immunotherapy. All receptors derive from a human donor with breast cancer. Both conserved end residues are trimmed from each CDR3. Clone size is stated in some rows and not others, as once, few, many or a class when expanded.

>once|TRBJ2-1|TRBV2|16
ASSPTSGRVSSYNEQF
>-|TRBJ2-3|TRBV7-1|12
ASSKWEGADTQY
>-|TRBJ2-7|TRBV6-8|10
ASTFTSGEQY
>-|TRBJ2-5|TRBV6-8|13
ASKAGAGVSETQY
>-|TRBJ1-3|TRBV19|15
ASSIDTAQASGNTIY
>-|TRBJ1-1|TRBV29-1|12
SARDSFVNTEAF
>large|TRBJ2-2|TRBV11-3|13
ASSFGSGSIGELF
>once|TRBJ2-1|TRBV6-7|18
ASSYPEVAENLAEYNEQF
>once|TRBJ2-5|TRBV6-8|13
ASSYSGGGGETQY
>-|TRBJ1-5|TRBV28|11
ASSYGKVLTQH
>-|TRBJ2-1|TRBV30|13
AWDGLAGNVDEQF
>-|TRBJ2-7|TRBV28|15
ASSSRGSGSPLYEQY
>-|TRBJ2-1|TRBV6-1|17
ASSEAMGEVLPRYNEQF
>-|TRBJ2-7|TRBV29-1|10
SSWSSGNEQY
>-|TRBJ1-2|TRBV29-1|11
SVERAGKNGYT
>-|TRBJ2-3|TRBV10-3|13
AISETGKGTDTQY
>-|TRBJ1-5|TRBV6-8|12
ASSATGGNQPQH
>-|TRBJ2-7|TRBV7-7|12
ASSPSGGYYEQY
>-|TRBJ2-1|TRBV19|12
ASSTERRGNEQF
>-|TRBJ2-3|TRBV18|16
ASSPRLPGTSGFDTQY
>-|TRBJ1-2|TRBV16|12
ASSQSQTVYGYT
>-|TRBJ2-1|TRBV19|13
ASSPTSGNYNEQF
>-|TRBJ1-2|TRBV30|14
AWSVPGQGSSGGYT
>few|TRBJ2-2|TRBV6-8|12
ASRRVSNTGELF
>-|TRBJ2-5|TRBV6-4|11
ASSYGPRWTQY
>-|TRBJ2-3|TRBV11-3|13
ASSSDGDSTDTQY
>-|TRBJ1-1|TRBV30|11
AWAGTWDTEAF
>few|TRBJ1-1|TRBV11-3|14
ASSSDDRAGTTEAF
>-|TRBJ2-1|TRBV14|11
ASGKGSYNEQF
>-|TRBJ2-6|TRBV6-8|13
ASSGARAGANVLT
>-|TRBJ2-7|TRBV6-7|10
AISEGQGEQY
>-|TRBJ1-1|TRBV11-3|12
ASSLRGPNTEAF
>-|TRBJ2-3|TRBV7-5|13
ASSSSGRGTDTQY
>few|TRBJ2-1|TRBV11-3|14
ASSTRSLAGLNEQF
>-|TRBJ1-2|TRBV28|12
ASTGGVGLRGYT
>few|TRBJ2-7|TRBV7-6|16
ASSLGPGQFLSSYEQY
>-|TRBJ1-1|TRBV29-1|12
SVKGEGRGTEAF
>once|TRBJ2-7|TRBV5-1|13
ASSLAGLVSYEQY
>-|TRBJ1-1|TRBV28|11
ASKGQKNTEAF
>-|TRBJ1-1|TRBV6-8|12
ASRYGTGNTEAF
>few|TRBJ1-1|TRBV6-8|11
ASRQNSYTEAF
>-|TRBJ2-6|TRBV5-1|18
ASSLSREGTGYSGANVLT
>-|TRBJ2-7|TRBV5-1|13
ASSPLGTSSYEQY
>-|TRBJ2-1|TRBV11-3|12
ASSLVAGYNEQF
>-|TRBJ1-1|TRBV11-3|12
ASSETDRNTEAF
>-|TRBJ2-7|TRBV7-7|12
ASSVGLAAYEQY
>-|TRBJ1-1|TRBV6-8|13
ASTPGSKMNTEAF
>-|TRBJ1-2|TRBV19|11
ASSTAGDYGYT
>once|TRBJ2-1|TRBV1|12
ASSQGGGLNEQF